A selection of T cell receptor beta chains follows, all from one sample in a study of metastatic and nonmetastatic thyroid tumors. TCRdb used MiXCR to call clones anew from the PCR reads. The sample has some 14,000 clones, approximately 32% seen once. The sequenced material came from blood. Receptor source: a female donor with papillary thyroid cancer or a benign thyroid nodule (not recorded which). Some clones in this sample may be carry-over from other donors' samples. The CDR3 runs from the conserved cysteine through the conserved F or W. The order of the fields is V gene, clone size, J gene, D gene, CDR3 length, CDR3 DNA, CDR3 protein. The D gene is left open where the match is weak. Clone size is not always given. Where it is, it says once, few, many or a class for expanded clones.

v_call: TRBV4-1
clone_size: many
j_call: TRBJ1-6
d_call: TRBD1
cdr3_length: 17
cdr3_nt: TGCGCCAGCAGCCAAGAAAGTAAGGACAGGGGTAATTCACCCCTCCACTTT
cdr3_aa: CASSQESKDRGNSPLHF

v_call: TRBV6-1
clone_size: medium-sized
j_call: TRBJ2-7
d_call: .
cdr3_length: 14
cdr3_nt: TGTGCCAGCACCAACCCGGACAAACCCTACGAGCAGTACTTC
cdr3_aa: CASTNPDKPYEQYF

v_call: TRBV6-1
clone_size: few
j_call: TRBJ2-1
d_call: TRBD2
cdr3_length: 16
cdr3_nt: TGTGCCAGCAGTTCGCTGACTAGCGGGAGGGGCAATGAGCAGTTCTTC
cdr3_aa: CASSSLTSGRGNEQFF

v_call: TRBV29-1
clone_size: few
j_call: TRBJ2-7
d_call: TRBD2
cdr3_length: 14
cdr3_nt: TGCAGCGTTGGAATTGCGGGAGGGCCCTACGAGCAGTACTTC
cdr3_aa: CSVGIAGGPYEQYF

v_call: TRBV6-2/TRBV6-3
clone_size: .
j_call: TRBJ2-6
d_call: TRBD1
cdr3_length: 17
cdr3_nt: TGTGCCAGCACCCCGGGGCAGGGGGCGGCTGGGGCCAACGTCCTGACTTTC
cdr3_aa: CASTPGQGAAGANVLTF

v_call: TRBV30
clone_size: .
j_call: TRBJ1-2
d_call: .
cdr3_length: 12
cdr3_nt: TGTGCCTGGACCCCCCTTAACTATGGCTACACCTTC
cdr3_aa: CAWTPLNYGYTF

v_call: TRBV18
clone_size: medium-sized
j_call: TRBJ2-2
d_call: .
cdr3_length: 16
cdr3_nt: TGTGCCAGCTCACTCGCAAGTGAGGCAAATGCCGGGGAGCTGTTTTTT
cdr3_aa: CASSLASEANAGELFF

v_call: TRBV25-1
clone_size: few
j_call: TRBJ2-6
d_call: .
cdr3_length: 14
cdr3_nt: TGTGCCAGCAGTGCTGCCTCTGGGGCCAACGTCCTGACTTTC
cdr3_aa: CASSAASGANVLTF

v_call: TRBV20-1
clone_size: .
j_call: TRBJ1-1
d_call: TRBD1
cdr3_length: 15
cdr3_nt: TGCAGTGCTACCGGTACAGGGGGACAGAACACTGAAGCTTTCTTT
cdr3_aa: CSATGTGGQNTEAFF

v_call: TRBV9
clone_size: medium-sized
j_call: TRBJ1-2
d_call: .
cdr3_length: 19
cdr3_nt: TGTGCCAGCAGCGTAGATCGCGGGGGGCCTACGCCCCCTAACTATGGCTACACCTTC
cdr3_aa: CASSVDRGGPTPPNYGYTF

v_call: TRBV20-1
clone_size: few
j_call: TRBJ2-5
d_call: TRBD1
cdr3_length: 18
cdr3_nt: TGCAGTGCTAGAGGGTGGCGTACAGGGGGCAGGGAGTGGGAGACCCAGTACTTC
cdr3_aa: CSARGWRTGGREWETQYF

v_call: TRBV30
clone_size: medium-sized
j_call: TRBJ1-5
d_call: TRBD1
cdr3_length: 16
cdr3_nt: TGTGCCTGGAGTACACAGGGGCGTGATAGCAATCAGCCCCAGCATTTT
cdr3_aa: CAWSTQGRDSNQPQHF

v_call: TRBV28
clone_size: few
j_call: TRBJ2-7
d_call: TRBD1
cdr3_length: 15
cdr3_nt: TGTGCCAGCAGTCTCAAGGGACAGGGGGCGTATGAGCAGTACTTC
cdr3_aa: CASSLKGQGAYEQYF

v_call: TRBV7-7
clone_size: many
j_call: TRBJ2-5
d_call: TRBD1
cdr3_length: 14
cdr3_nt: TGTGCTAGCAGCATGACAGGGCGCCAAGAGACCCAGTACTTC
cdr3_aa: CASSMTGRQETQYF

v_call: TRBV2
clone_size: medium-sized
j_call: TRBJ1-1
d_call: .
cdr3_length: 13
cdr3_nt: TGTGCCAGCAGTGCCGAGGGGAACACTGAAGCTTTCTTT
cdr3_aa: CASSAEGNTEAFF

v_call: TRBV20-1
clone_size: .
j_call: TRBJ2-1
d_call: TRBD1
cdr3_length: 16
cdr3_nt: TGCAGTGCGCCCATGACCGGGACAGGGGACTACAATGAGCAGTTCTTC
cdr3_aa: CSAPMTGTGDYNEQFF

v_call: TRBV5-4
clone_size: .
j_call: TRBJ1-2
d_call: .
cdr3_length: 13
cdr3_nt: TGTGCCAGCAGCTTCGGACCTTCTTATGGCTACACCTTC
cdr3_aa: CASSFGPSYGYTF

v_call: TRBV5-6
clone_size: many
j_call: TRBJ1-5
d_call: .
cdr3_length: 15
cdr3_nt: TGTGCCAGCAGCTTGGGGTATTATAGCAATCAGCCCCAGCATTTT
cdr3_aa: CASSLGYYSNQPQHF

v_call: TRBV6-5
clone_size: medium-sized
j_call: TRBJ2-1
d_call: TRBD2
cdr3_length: 17
cdr3_nt: TGTGCCAGCAGGCCGACTAGCGGGAGACGCTTTGAGTATGAGCAGTTCTTC
cdr3_aa: CASRPTSGRRFEYEQFF

v_call: TRBV5-4
clone_size: .
j_call: TRBJ1-2
d_call: .
cdr3_length: 13
cdr3_nt: TGTGCCAGCAGCTTGGAGGGGGGCACTGGCTACACCTTC
cdr3_aa: CASSLEGGTGYTF

v_call: TRBV11-2
clone_size: .
j_call: TRBJ1-2
d_call: .
cdr3_length: 14
cdr3_nt: TGTGCCAGCAGCTCCACCGGGCAGAGCTATGGCTACACCTTC
cdr3_aa: CASSSTGQSYGYTF

v_call: TRBV4-2
clone_size: .
j_call: TRBJ1-5
d_call: .
cdr3_length: 15
cdr3_nt: TGTGCCAGCAGCCGATACCGGGCTCCTAATCAGCCCCAGCATTTT
cdr3_aa: CASSRYRAPNQPQHF

v_call: TRBV12-3/TRBV12-4
clone_size: .
j_call: TRBJ1-2
d_call: .
cdr3_length: 14
cdr3_nt: TGTGCCAGCAGATCAAGCCAGGGGACCTATGGCTACACCTTC
cdr3_aa: CASRSSQGTYGYTF

v_call: TRBV25-1
clone_size: many
j_call: TRBJ1-4
d_call: .
cdr3_length: 14
cdr3_nt: TGTGCCAGCAGCCCAGGGATAACTAATGAAAAACTGTTTTTT
cdr3_aa: CASSPGITNEKLFF

v_call: TRBV19
clone_size: .
j_call: TRBJ1-1
d_call: .
cdr3_length: 17
cdr3_nt: TGTGCCAGTAGTATTTGGGGGGCTCATTTGGGAGGCCCTGAAGCTTTCTTT
cdr3_aa: CASSIWGAHLGGPEAFF

v_call: TRBV7-9
clone_size: medium-sized
j_call: TRBJ2-6
d_call: .
cdr3_length: 16
cdr3_nt: TGTGCCAGCAGCTTATGGTTCAGCGCTGGGGCCAACGTCCTGACTTTC
cdr3_aa: CASSLWFSAGANVLTF

v_call: TRBV20-1
clone_size: .
j_call: TRBJ1-2
d_call: .
cdr3_length: 15
cdr3_nt: TGCCGTGCTAGGCTCGCCTCGACAGGCCACTATGGCTACACCTTC
cdr3_aa: CRARLASTGHYGYTF

v_call: TRBV19
clone_size: few
j_call: TRBJ1-2
d_call: TRBD1
cdr3_length: 14
cdr3_nt: TGTGCCAGTAGGGGACAGGGGGCGTTCGGTGGCTACACCTTC
cdr3_aa: CASRGQGAFGGYTF

v_call: TRBV9
clone_size: .
j_call: TRBJ1-1
d_call: TRBD1
cdr3_length: 14
cdr3_nt: TGTGCCAGCAGCCTCCAAGGGACAGGCACTGAAGCTTTCTTT
cdr3_aa: CASSLQGTGTEAFF

v_call: TRBV11-2
clone_size: .
j_call: TRBJ2-3
d_call: TRBD2
cdr3_length: 16
cdr3_nt: TGTGCCAGCAGCCAATATCCGCGGGGGAACACAGATACGCAGTATTTT
cdr3_aa: CASSQYPRGNTDTQYF

v_call: TRBV6-2/TRBV6-3
clone_size: .
j_call: TRBJ2-7
d_call: .
cdr3_length: 11
cdr3_nt: TGTGCCACAGGACGGAACTACGAGCAGTACTTC
cdr3_aa: CATGRNYEQYF

v_call: TRBV6-1
clone_size: few
j_call: TRBJ2-7
d_call: TRBD1
cdr3_length: 18
cdr3_nt: TGTGCCAGCAGTGAAAAATCGTTTGGGACAGGGGGCCCCTCCGAGCAGTACTTC
cdr3_aa: CASSEKSFGTGGPSEQYF

v_call: TRBV20-1
clone_size: .
j_call: TRBJ1-3
d_call: .
cdr3_length: 18
cdr3_nt: TGCAGTGCTAGTCTGGACCGTAGGGCAGGGGCAAGAGGAAACACCATATATTTT
cdr3_aa: CSASLDRRAGARGNTIYF

v_call: TRBV14
clone_size: .
j_call: TRBJ2-3
d_call: .
cdr3_length: 13
cdr3_nt: TGTGCCAGCAGCCAAGGTCGGTCAGATACGCAGTATTTT
cdr3_aa: CASSQGRSDTQYF

v_call: TRBV11-1
clone_size: .
j_call: TRBJ2-1
d_call: TRBD2
cdr3_length: 15
cdr3_nt: TGTGCCAGCAGCAGTAGCGGGAGGGGTTACAATGAGCAGTTCTTC
cdr3_aa: CASSSSGRGYNEQFF

v_call: TRBV7-9
clone_size: many
j_call: TRBJ2-5
d_call: TRBD2
cdr3_length: 15
cdr3_nt: TGTGCCAGCAGCTTCCGGGAGGGCCGTGGAGAGACCCAGTACTTC
cdr3_aa: CASSFREGRGETQYF

v_call: TRBV28
clone_size: many
j_call: TRBJ1-2
d_call: .
cdr3_length: 15
cdr3_nt: TGTGCCAGCACCTTGCCCACACTACAGGGTAATGGCTACACCTTC
cdr3_aa: CASTLPTLQGNGYTF

v_call: TRBV12-3/TRBV12-4
clone_size: .
j_call: TRBJ2-3
d_call: .
cdr3_length: 12
cdr3_nt: TGTGCCAGCAGTCCTGGGGTACAGACGCAGTATTTT
cdr3_aa: CASSPGVQTQYF

v_call: TRBV30
clone_size: .
j_call: TRBJ1-3
d_call: .
cdr3_length: 12
cdr3_nt: TGTGCCTGGAGTCTCCACGGGAACACCATATATTTT
cdr3_aa: CAWSLHGNTIYF

v_call: TRBV6-2/TRBV6-3
clone_size: medium-sized
j_call: TRBJ2-1
d_call: .
cdr3_length: 18
cdr3_nt: TGTGCCAGCAGTTACCCCCCGGGCGGGACAAGCTCCTACAATGAGCAGTTCTTC
cdr3_aa: CASSYPPGGTSSYNEQFF

v_call: TRBV6-1
clone_size: .
j_call: TRBJ1-2
d_call: .
cdr3_length: 15
cdr3_nt: TGTGCCAGCAGTGAAGCGCCCGGCAGCTACTATGGCTACACCTTC
cdr3_aa: CASSEAPGSYYGYTF

v_call: TRBV25-1
clone_size: many
j_call: TRBJ2-5
d_call: TRBD2
cdr3_length: 20
cdr3_nt: TGTGCCAGCAGTGACGGTTCTAGCGGGAGATTCCTCTTTTACCAAGAGACCCAGTACTTC
cdr3_aa: CASSDGSSGRFLFYQETQYF

v_call: TRBV20-1
clone_size: few
j_call: TRBJ2-1
d_call: .
cdr3_length: 11
cdr3_nt: TGCAGTGCTATTCGGGGGTATGAGCAGTTCTTC
cdr3_aa: CSAIRGYEQFF

v_call: TRBV9
clone_size: many
j_call: TRBJ2-7
d_call: .
cdr3_length: 14
cdr3_nt: TGTGCCAGCAGCGCTGGACAGCACTCCTACGAGCAGTACTTC
cdr3_aa: CASSAGQHSYEQYF

v_call: TRBV5-1
clone_size: .
j_call: TRBJ2-5
d_call: TRBD1
cdr3_length: 16
cdr3_nt: TGCGCCAGCAGCCTGAGATATGGGACAGCCCAAGAGACCCAGTACTTC
cdr3_aa: CASSLRYGTAQETQYF

v_call: TRBV18
clone_size: .
j_call: TRBJ2-7
d_call: .
cdr3_length: 13
cdr3_nt: TGTGCCAGCTCACCAATAATGGGGGTCGAGCAGAACTTC
cdr3_aa: CASSPIMGVEQNF

v_call: TRBV19
clone_size: .
j_call: TRBJ1-2
d_call: TRBD1
cdr3_length: 13
cdr3_nt: TGTGCCAGTCGGACAGGGAGCCTATATGGCTACACCTTC
cdr3_aa: CASRTGSLYGYTF

v_call: TRBV20-1
clone_size: medium-sized
j_call: TRBJ1-4
d_call: .
cdr3_length: 12
cdr3_nt: TGCAGTGCTAACAACGCTAATGAAAAACTGTTTTTT
cdr3_aa: CSANNANEKLFF

v_call: TRBV5-1
clone_size: medium-sized
j_call: TRBJ2-1
d_call: .
cdr3_length: 16
cdr3_nt: TGCGCCAGCAGCTTGACTTCCTCGTCGTCGGGGGATGAGCAGTTCTTC
cdr3_aa: CASSLTSSSSGDEQFF

v_call: TRBV6-1
clone_size: medium-sized
j_call: TRBJ2-3
d_call: .
cdr3_length: 13
cdr3_nt: TGTGCCAGCAGTGAATCAGGGGCAGATACGCAGTATTTT
cdr3_aa: CASSESGADTQYF

v_call: TRBV19
clone_size: few
j_call: TRBJ2-7
d_call: TRBD2
cdr3_length: 13
cdr3_nt: TGTGCCAGTAGTCTAGGACTAGTCGACGAGCAGTACTTC
cdr3_aa: CASSLGLVDEQYF